This TCR beta chain was found in a study of cytomegalovirus exposure and HLA in healthy donors. Profiled with immunoSEQ multiplex PCR; TCRdb holds only in-frame clones, not every one. The sample holds about 200,000 clones, 80% to 90% seen once. This clone was found once. Germline is not matched at one junction end, which may reflect a read error. Germline V lookup: CDR1 MDHEN, CDR2 SYDVKM. The length of the CDR3 is 11 residues. Sequenced: PBMCs. The sequence derives from a woman under 40 in good health and CMV-seropositive. The chain links TRBV28 to TRBJ1-1; D call uncertain. The CDR3 here is CASSVGGKGDF. Here the CDR3 DNA reads TGTGCCAGCAGCGTGGGCGGGAAGGGCGATTTT.